A selection of T cell receptor beta chains follows, all from one sample in a study of blood T cell repertoires in COVID-19. The assay was immunoSEQ multiplex PCR, and TCRdb's table has in-frame clones only and misses some. The table records some 390,000 clones, roughly 86% of them present only once. Sequenced input: peripheral blood. The receptors derive from a woman aged 55-69 years with COVID-19, enrolled during active disease. Each CDR3 is given with its conserved first and last residue. Fields, in order: J gene, CDR3 length, V gene, D gene, clone size, CDR3 DNA, CDR3 protein. The D gene is left open where the match is weak. Rows give clone size only sometimes, using once, few, many, or a class for an expanded clone.

J gene: TRBJ2-3; CDR3 length: 17; V gene: TRBV6-6; D gene: TRBD2; clone size: -; CDR3 DNA: TGTGCCAGCAGTCCCCGAGGTAGCGGGGATAGCACAGATACGCAGTATTTT; CDR3 protein: CASSPRGSGDSTDTQYF
J gene: TRBJ2-3; CDR3 length: 15; V gene: TRBV27; D gene: TRBD2; clone size: -; CDR3 DNA: TGTGCCAGCAGTCCCCCGGGGGGGCCGCCGGATACGCAGTATTTT; CDR3 protein: CASSPPGGPPDTQYF
J gene: TRBJ2-1; CDR3 length: 14; V gene: TRBV5-1; D gene: -; clone size: -; CDR3 DNA: TGCGCCAGCAGCTTGGAGCCCGGGGAGCGGGAGCAGTTCTTC; CDR3 protein: CASSLEPGEREQFF
J gene: TRBJ1-1; CDR3 length: 13; V gene: TRBV9; D gene: -; clone size: -; CDR3 DNA: TGTGCCAGCAGCGTAGAGATGGGGCGCGAAGCTTTCTTT; CDR3 protein: CASSVEMGREAFF
J gene: TRBJ1-2; CDR3 length: 15; V gene: TRBV2; D gene: -; clone size: -; CDR3 DNA: TGTGCCAGCAGTGATCTAGAGGGGAGGGAGAATGGCTACACCTTC; CDR3 protein: CASSDLEGRENGYTF
J gene: TRBJ2-1; CDR3 length: 15; V gene: TRBV18; D gene: TRBD1; clone size: once; CDR3 DNA: TGTGCCAGCTCACCGGGACAGGTTGTTTACAATGAGCAGTTCTTC; CDR3 protein: CASSPGQVVYNEQFF
J gene: TRBJ1-5; CDR3 length: 15; V gene: TRBV18; D gene: TRBD1; clone size: -; CDR3 DNA: TGTGCCAGCTCACCATCGACAGGGCCGGATCAGCCCCAGCATTTT; CDR3 protein: CASSPSTGPDQPQHF
J gene: TRBJ2-3; CDR3 length: 17; V gene: TRBV3-1/TRBV3-2; D gene: TRBD2; clone size: -; CDR3 DNA: TGTGCCAGCAGCCAACTGCAGCTAGCGGGGAGCACAGATACGCAGTATTTT; CDR3 protein: CASSQLQLAGSTDTQYF
J gene: TRBJ2-7; CDR3 length: 15; V gene: TRBV4-1; D gene: TRBD1; clone size: -; CDR3 DNA: TGCGCCAGCAGCCAGGGGACAGGGAGGGGCTACGAGCAGTACTTC; CDR3 protein: CASSQGTGRGYEQYF
J gene: TRBJ2-5; CDR3 length: 12; V gene: TRBV29-1; D gene: TRBD1; clone size: -; CDR3 DNA: TGCAGCGCCGGACAGGGCCAAGAGACCCAGTACTTC; CDR3 protein: CSAGQGQETQYF
J gene: TRBJ1-2; CDR3 length: 14; V gene: TRBV5-1; D gene: TRBD1; clone size: -; CDR3 DNA: TGCGCCAGCAGGCAGGACAGGGACCTCGGAGGCTACACCTTC; CDR3 protein: CASRQDRDLGGYTF
J gene: TRBJ1-6; CDR3 length: 12; V gene: TRBV30; D gene: -; clone size: -; CDR3 DNA: TGTGCCTGGGGACAGAATAATTCACCCCTCCACTTT; CDR3 protein: CAWGQNNSPLHF
J gene: TRBJ2-1; CDR3 length: 16; V gene: TRBV7-9; D gene: TRBD1; clone size: -; CDR3 DNA: TGTGCCAGCAGCTTCCCCGGGACAGGGATTAGGGATGAGCAGTTCTTC; CDR3 protein: CASSFPGTGIRDEQFF
J gene: TRBJ2-6; CDR3 length: 18; V gene: TRBV3-1/TRBV3-2; D gene: TRBD1; clone size: -; CDR3 DNA: TGTGCCAGCAGCCACCGACCCACAGGGGGCTCTGGGGCCAACGTCCTGACTTTC; CDR3 protein: CASSHRPTGGSGANVLTF
J gene: TRBJ2-1; CDR3 length: 15; V gene: TRBV24-1; D gene: TRBD1; clone size: -; CDR3 DNA: TGTGCCACCAGTGTAGGGGGGACAGGTTACAATGAGCAGTTCTTC; CDR3 protein: CATSVGGTGYNEQFF
J gene: TRBJ2-1; CDR3 length: 15; V gene: TRBV5-1; D gene: TRBD1; clone size: -; CDR3 DNA: TGCGCCAGCAGCTTGGGTAGGGGGCGCCTAAATGAGCAGTTCTTC; CDR3 protein: CASSLGRGRLNEQFF
J gene: TRBJ1-2; CDR3 length: 14; V gene: TRBV2; D gene: -; clone size: -; CDR3 DNA: TGTGCCAGCAGTGAATACGTGGGCTGGTATGGCTACACCTTC; CDR3 protein: CASSEYVGWYGYTF
J gene: TRBJ1-1; CDR3 length: 14; V gene: TRBV18; D gene: -; clone size: -; CDR3 DNA: TGTGCCAGCTCATCCCTTTCCTTGAACACTGAAGCTTTCTTT; CDR3 protein: CASSSLSLNTEAFF
J gene: TRBJ1-5; CDR3 length: 18; V gene: TRBV5-3; D gene: TRBD1; clone size: -; CDR3 DNA: TGTGCCAGAAGCCCTCGGGGAAGCCGACAGGGGACGAATCAGCCCCAGCATTTT; CDR3 protein: CARSPRGSRQGTNQPQHF
J gene: TRBJ1-1; CDR3 length: 17; V gene: TRBV3-1/TRBV3-2; D gene: -; clone size: -; CDR3 DNA: TGTGCCAGCAGCCGCGGACCTCCTTGGGGCCTGAACACTGAAGCTTTCTTT; CDR3 protein: CASSRGPPWGLNTEAFF
J gene: TRBJ2-2; CDR3 length: 15; V gene: TRBV28; D gene: TRBD1; clone size: -; CDR3 DNA: TGTGCCAGTACGACTCCGGGACAGGGGGCCGGGGAGCTGTTTTTT; CDR3 protein: CASTTPGQGAGELFF
J gene: TRBJ2-5; CDR3 length: 16; V gene: TRBV7-7; D gene: TRBD2; clone size: -; CDR3 DNA: TGTGCTAGCAGCTTAGGCGATCCCGGGAGGTGGGAGACCCAGTACTTC; CDR3 protein: CASSLGDPGRWETQYF
J gene: TRBJ2-1; CDR3 length: 15; V gene: TRBV2; D gene: TRBD2; clone size: -; CDR3 DNA: TGTGCCAGCGGAGCTAGCGGGGGGTCTCACAATGAGCAGTTCTTC; CDR3 protein: CASGASGGSHNEQFF
J gene: TRBJ1-2; CDR3 length: 11; V gene: TRBV28; D gene: -; clone size: -; CDR3 DNA: TGTGCCAGCAGTTTAGGAGACAGAGCTTTTTTC; CDR3 protein: CASSLGDRAFF
J gene: TRBJ1-1; CDR3 length: 13; V gene: TRBV19; D gene: -; clone size: -; CDR3 DNA: TGTGCCAGTAGTAGCGGCAGTAGGAATGAAGCTTTCTTT; CDR3 protein: CASSSGSRNEAFF
J gene: TRBJ2-5; CDR3 length: 15; V gene: TRBV7-3; D gene: TRBD1; clone size: -; CDR3 DNA: TGTGCCAGCAGCTCGACAGGGGGCTACGAAGAGACCCAGTACTTC; CDR3 protein: CASSSTGGYEETQYF
J gene: TRBJ1-4; CDR3 length: 14; V gene: TRBV4-1; D gene: -; clone size: once; CDR3 DNA: TGCGCCAGCAGCCATTGGGGGGGTCTTGAAAAACTGTTTTTT; CDR3 protein: CASSHWGGLEKLFF
J gene: TRBJ2-2; CDR3 length: 17; V gene: TRBV24-1; D gene: -; clone size: -; CDR3 DNA: TGTGCCACCAGCGTTGGGGGGGGCGAGGTAGACACCGGGGAGCTGTTTTTT; CDR3 protein: CATSVGGGEVDTGELFF
J gene: TRBJ1-1; CDR3 length: 17; V gene: TRBV9; D gene: TRBD1; clone size: -; CDR3 DNA: TGTGCCAGCAGCGTAGATAGTCGAGGGACAGGGTTTACTGAAGCTTTCTTT; CDR3 protein: CASSVDSRGTGFTEAFF
J gene: TRBJ1-5; CDR3 length: 14; V gene: TRBV30; D gene: -; clone size: -; CDR3 DNA: TGTGCCTGGAAAGCAGGCAGTAGCAATCAGCCCCAGCATTTT; CDR3 protein: CAWKAGSSNQPQHF
J gene: TRBJ2-7; CDR3 length: 14; V gene: TRBV7-3; D gene: -; clone size: -; CDR3 DNA: TGTGCCAGCAGCTTACAGGGAGGTACGGTCGGGCAGTACTTC; CDR3 protein: CASSLQGGTVGQYF
J gene: TRBJ1-1; CDR3 length: 12; V gene: TRBV2; D gene: -; clone size: -; CDR3 DNA: TGTGCCAGCAGTGAATATGTCGAGGCGGCTTTCTTT; CDR3 protein: CASSEYVEAAFF
J gene: TRBJ1-2; CDR3 length: 13; V gene: TRBV3-1/TRBV3-2; D gene: TRBD1; clone size: -; CDR3 DNA: TGTGCCAGCAGCCCGAGGGGGCTCTATGGCTACACCTTC; CDR3 protein: CASSPRGLYGYTF
J gene: TRBJ2-7; CDR3 length: 15; V gene: TRBV30; D gene: TRBD2; clone size: -; CDR3 DNA: TGTGCCTGGAGGGTAGCGGGGGAGAGCTCCTACGAGCAGTACTTC; CDR3 protein: CAWRVAGESSYEQYF
J gene: TRBJ1-4; CDR3 length: 17; V gene: TRBV7-8; D gene: -; clone size: -; CDR3 DNA: TGTGCCAGCAGCAACCTCGGGGTCCAGGGGAATGAGGAAAAACTGTTTTTT; CDR3 protein: CASSNLGVQGNEEKLFF